The next 14 T cell receptor beta chains were all read from a single sample in a study of PD-L1 blockade in urothelial cancer. Measured with immunoSEQ multiplex PCR; TCRdb has only the in-frame clones, and not every one. This sample has some 87,000 clones, with roughly 84% found just once. Time point noted: pretreatment peripheral blood. This material consisted of PBMCs, taken around atezolizumab (anti-PD-L1) treatment. The receptor source for this set is a man in his 60s with urothelial cancer.

The chain is built from TRBV7-9 and TRBJ2-7, with 11 bases that match TRBD2. CDR1 is SEHNR, CDR2 FQNEAQ, per germline (reference sequence). V shed 3 bases, J shed 3 bases, and the junction held 7 bases outside the gene matches. CDR3 length: 16 amino acids. The CDR3 nucleotides are TGTGCCAGCAGCTTCTCCCTAGCGGGGGGCCTCTACGAGCAGTACTTC. The encoded protein is CASSFSLAGGLYEQYF. Full variable domain (remainder filled in from reference TRBV7-9 and TRBJ2-7): DTGVSQNPRHKITKRGQNVTFRCDPISEHNRLYWYRQTLGQGPEFLTYFQNEAQLEKSRLLSDRFSAERPKGSFSTLEIQRTEQGDSAMYLCASSFSLAGGLYEQYFGPGTRLTVT.

The chain is built from TRBV14 and TRBJ1-1; the D gene is possibly TRBD1 (5 bases). Germline V gene sequence: CDR1 SGHDN, CDR2 FVKESK. V lost 3 bases and J 2 bases, leaving 7 bases between the germline ends. The CDR3 extends over 13 amino acids. CDR3 amino acids: CASSQGRNTEAFF. The DNA of the CDR3 is TGTGCCAGCAGCCAGGGGCGCAACACTGAAGCTTTCTTT. Full variable domain (remainder filled in from reference TRBV14 and TRBJ1-1): EAGVTQFPSHSVIEKGQTVTLRCDPISGHDNLYWYRRVMGKEIKFLLHFVKESKQDESGMPNNRFLAERTGGTYSTLKVQPAELEDSGVYFCASSQGRNTEAFFGQGTRLTVV.

V is TRBV29-1 and J is TRBJ2-7; possibly TRBD2 for D (5 bases). The CDR3 has 13 residues. Trimming pared 4 bases from V and 6 bases from J, leaving 16 bases between. Germline CDR1 and CDR2: SQVTM and ANQGSEA. The CDR3 DNA follows: TGCAGCGTTGTCCTAGCTAGTTATTCCGAGCAGTACTTC. Translating it yields CSVVLASYSEQYF.

V usage is TRBV5-4 and J usage is TRBJ2-5; D is ambiguous. Trimming left V 4 bases short and J 10 bases short, with 17 bases between. CDR1 is SGHNT, CDR2 YYREEE, per germline (reference sequence). The CDR3 is made up of 13 amino acids. The CDR3 spells CASSRPGSGDQYF. The CDR3 DNA is TGTGCCAGCAGCCGCCCGGGTTCCGGAGACCAGTACTTC.

The J gene is TRBJ1-4, the V gene TRBV14, with D hard to call. CDR1 is SGHDN, CDR2 FVKESK, per germline. CDR3 length equals 14 residues. The germline V and J ends were trimmed by 3 bases and 8 bases, with 13 bases remaining between them. The CDR3 coding sequence is TGTGCCAGCAGCCACGGCAGGTCGGGGGAAAAACTGTTTTTT. Protein product: CASSHGRSGEKLFF.

The J gene is TRBJ2-5, the V gene TRBV5-4; 7 bases are a match to TRBD2. CDR3 size: 15 residues. With V trimmed by 4 bases and J by 0 bases, 6 bases remained unmatched. Germline assignment: CDR1 SGHNT and CDR2 YYREEE (reference sequence). The CDR3 here is CASSPTGGDQETQYF. As DNA, the CDR3 is TGTGCCAGCAGCCCGACGGGGGGAGACCAAGAGACCCAGTACTTC. The full variable domain, its missing parts supplied by reference TRBV5-4 and TRBJ2-5, is ETGVTQSPTHLIKTRGQQVTLRCSSQSGHNTVSWYQQALGQGPQFIFQYYREEENGRGNFPPRFSGLQFPNYSSELNVNALELDDSALYLCASSPTGGDQETQYFGPGTRLLVL.

This clone is a singleton in its sample. Germline is not matched at one junction end, which may reflect a read error. The rearrangement links TRBV7-7 to TRBJ2-1; maybe TRBD2 (6 bases). Germline V gene data show CDR1 as SSHAT and CDR2 as FNYEAQ (reference sequence). The CDR3 runs to 15 residues. For the CDR3, the DNA is TGTGCTAGCAGCGCCGACGGGGGAGCTATGGATGAGCAGTTCTTC. It yields the protein CASSADGGAMDEQFF. Looking up the rest from reference TRBV7-7 and TRBJ2-1 gives the full variable domain: GAGVSQSPRYKVTKRGQDVTLRCDPISSHATLYWYQQALGQGPEFLTYFNYEAQPDKSGLPSDRFSAERPEGSISTLTIQRTEQRDSAMYRCASSADGGAMDEQFFGPGTRLTVL.

Note on this clone: In the same sample, other DNA sequences code for this CDR3. The chain has TRBV5-1 and TRBJ2-3, with 10 bases fitting TRBD1. This CDR3 is 14 amino acids long. The germline CDR1 and CDR2 sequences are SGHRS and YFSETQ. The V gene end was trimmed by 4 bases and the J gene end by 4 bases; junction bases not matched to a gene: 3. The CDR3 here is CASSPGQGADTQYF. For the CDR3, the DNA is TGCGCCAGCAGCCCTGGACAGGGGGCAGATACGCAGTATTTT.

The chain recombines TRBV28 with TRBJ1-1; TRBD1 is a possible D gene (6 bases). The CDR3 loop spans 13 amino acids. V was shortened by 7 bases and J by 7 bases, with 16 bases between the two germline ends. CDR1 is MDHEN, CDR2 SYDVKM, per germline. The chain's CDR3 is CASTYLGTSEAFF. DNA of the CDR3: TGTGCCAGCACCTACCTCGGGACAAGTGAAGCTTTCTTT.

V and J are TRBV5-4 and TRBJ2-1; TRBD2 matches at 12 bases. V shed 4 bases, J shed 9 bases, and the junction held 5 bases outside the gene matches. This CDR3 contains 14 residues. CDR1 is SGHNT, CDR2 YYREEE, per germline (reference sequence). The CDR3 nucleotides are TGTGCCAGCAGCCCAAGGACTAGCGGGGTTGAGCAGTTCTTC. It codes for CASSPRTSGVEQFF.

This clone has a single count. In DNA form, the CDR3 reads TGTGCCAGCAGCCTCCGGCAAGAGACCCAGTACTTC. It yields the protein CASSLRQETQYF. V is TRBV6-1 and J is TRBJ2-5; D unresolved. The CDR3 consists of 12 residues. Trimming pared 6 bases from V and 2 bases from J, leaving 7 bases between. Germline values: CDR1 MNHNS, CDR2 SASEGT.

The rearrangement joins TRBV5-5 to TRBJ1-3; 7 bases are shared with TRBD1. Germline V gives CDR1 SGHKS, CDR2 YYEKEE (reference sequence). With 0 bases clipped from V and 0 bases from J, the junction kept 3 bases outside the gene matches. This CDR3 spans 16 amino acids. The CDR3 DNA reads TGTGCCAGCAGCTTGGAGGGACAGAGCTCTGGAAACACCATATATTTT. Its translation: CASSLEGQSSGNTIYF.

V is TRBV5-4 and J is TRBJ2-3, with D possibly TRBD2 on 6 matching bases. CDR3 size: 16 residues. Germline lookup yields CDR1 SGHNT and CDR2 YYREEE (reference sequence). The V gene lost 3 bases and the J gene lost 1 base, with 15 bases spanning the gap. The CDR3 loop is CASSSGPGEGTDTQYF. The CDR3 nucleotides are TGTGCCAGCAGCTCGGGGCCGGGGGAGGGCACAGATACGCAGTATTTT.

Here the CDR3 reads CASRDRGVGTEAFF. CDR3 DNA: TGTGCCAGCCGAGACCGGGGGGTTGGGACTGAAGCTTTCTTT. This chain uses TRBV6-5 with TRBJ1-1, with D tentatively TRBD1 (5 bases). The CDR3 has 14 amino acids. V was pared by 8 bases and J by 5 bases, with 18 bases between. The germline CDR1 and CDR2 sequences are MNHEY and SVGAGI.